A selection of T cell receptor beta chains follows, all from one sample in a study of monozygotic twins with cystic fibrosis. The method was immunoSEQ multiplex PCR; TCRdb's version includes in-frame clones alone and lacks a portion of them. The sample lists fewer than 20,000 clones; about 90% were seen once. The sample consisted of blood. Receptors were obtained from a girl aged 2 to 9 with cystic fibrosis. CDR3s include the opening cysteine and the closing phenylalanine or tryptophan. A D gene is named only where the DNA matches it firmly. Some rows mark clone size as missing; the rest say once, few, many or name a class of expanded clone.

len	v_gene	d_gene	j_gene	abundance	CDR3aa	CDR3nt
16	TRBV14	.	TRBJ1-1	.	CASSQSTFWGDTEAFF	TGTGCCAGCAGCCAATCGACGTTCTGGGGGGACACTGAAGCTTTCTTT
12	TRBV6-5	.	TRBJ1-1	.	CASSTGANEAFF	TGTGCCAGCAGTACGGGGGCCAATGAAGCTTTCTTT
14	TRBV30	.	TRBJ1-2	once	CAWSVGGAHNGYTF	TGTGCCTGGAGTGTCGGGGGGGCGCATAATGGCTACACCTTC
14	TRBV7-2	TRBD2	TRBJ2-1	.	CASEGGGAHNEQFF	TGTGCCAGCGAGGGCGGGGGGGCCCACAATGAGCAGTTCTTC
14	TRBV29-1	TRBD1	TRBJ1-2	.	CSVEGDRVNYGYTF	TGCAGCGTTGAAGGGGACAGGGTTAACTATGGCTACACCTTC
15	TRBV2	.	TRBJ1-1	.	CASTQRVTQNTEAFF	TGTGCCAGCACCCAGAGGGTAACTCAAAACACTGAAGCTTTCTTT
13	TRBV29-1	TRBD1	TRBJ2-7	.	CSVELDRDYEQYF	TGCAGCGTTGAGTTGGACAGGGACTACGAGCAGTACTTC
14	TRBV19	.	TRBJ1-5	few	CASSIGTSNQPQHF	TGTGCCAGTAGTATAGGGACCTCAAATCAGCCCCAGCATTTT
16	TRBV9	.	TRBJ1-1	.	CASSRRVGAQVTEAFF	TGTGCCAGCAGCCGGCGGGTGGGGGCGCAGGTAACTGAAGCTTTCTTT
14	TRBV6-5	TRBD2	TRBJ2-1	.	CASESSGTFNEQFF	TGTGCCAGCGAATCCAGCGGGACTTTCAATGAGCAGTTCTTC
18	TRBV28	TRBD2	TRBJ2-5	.	CASSLPSTGLAGGPTQYF	TGTGCCAGCAGTTTACCCTCAACCGGACTAGCGGGGGGGCCGACCCAGTACTTC
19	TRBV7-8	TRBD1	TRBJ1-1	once	CASSLLIPGQGVGVPEAFF	TGTGCCAGCAGCTTACTCATCCCGGGACAGGGGGTTGGTGTACCTGAAGCTTTCTTT
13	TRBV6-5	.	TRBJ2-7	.	CASSSLSWREQYF	TGTGCCAGCAGTTCTCTTAGTTGGCGCGAGCAGTACTTC
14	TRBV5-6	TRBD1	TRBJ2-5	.	CASSTRTGPETQYF	TGTGCCAGCAGCACCCGGACAGGGCCTGAGACCCAGTACTTC
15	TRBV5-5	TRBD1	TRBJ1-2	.	CASSQSRTGDYGYTF	TGTGCCAGCAGCCAGAGTCGGACAGGGGACTATGGCTACACCTTC
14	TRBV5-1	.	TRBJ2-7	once	CASSLGQTTYEQYF	TGCGCCAGCAGCTTGGGACAGACAACCTACGAGCAGTACTTC
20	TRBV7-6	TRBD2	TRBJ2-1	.	CASSYNSKELLAGGPNEQFF	TGTGCCAGCAGCTACAATAGCAAAGAGCTATTAGCGGGAGGGCCGAATGAGCAGTTCTTC
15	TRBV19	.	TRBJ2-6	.	CASSIRGPGANVLTF	TGTGCCAGTAGTATTCGTGGGCCGGGGGCCAACGTCCTGACTTTC
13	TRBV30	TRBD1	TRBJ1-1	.	CAWSVDRDYEAFF	TGTGCCTGGAGTGTCGACAGGGACTATGAAGCTTTCTTT
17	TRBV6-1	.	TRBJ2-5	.	CASSEWGGGVGQETQYF	TGTGCCAGCAGTGAATGGGGAGGGGGAGTTGGCCAAGAGACCCAGTACTTC
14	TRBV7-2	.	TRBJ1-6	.	CASSYVLLNSPLHF	TGTGCCAGCAGTTATGTCCTGCTTAATTCACCCCTCCACTTT
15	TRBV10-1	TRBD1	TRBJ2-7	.	CASSRPGQDSYEQYF	TGCGCCAGCAGTAGACCGGGACAGGACTCCTACGAGCAGTACTTC
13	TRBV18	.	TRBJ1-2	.	CASSPSGKRGYTF	TGTGCCAGCTCACCATCGGGGAAGAGAGGCTACACCTTC
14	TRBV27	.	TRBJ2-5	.	CASSREVASETQYF	TGTGCCAGCTCGAGGGAGGTGGCGTCGGAGACCCAGTACTTC
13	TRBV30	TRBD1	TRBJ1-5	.	CAWRGQANQPQHF	TGTGCCTGGCGGGGACAGGCGAATCAGCCCCAGCATTTT
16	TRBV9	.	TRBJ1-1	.	CASSVVGGPGVTEAFF	TGTGCCAGCAGCGTAGTTGGAGGGCCGGGGGTCACTGAAGCTTTCTTT
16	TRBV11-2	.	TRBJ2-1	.	CASSLDPWNTYNEQFF	TGTGCCAGCAGCTTAGATCCCTGGAACACCTACAATGAGCAGTTCTTC
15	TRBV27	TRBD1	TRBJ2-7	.	CASSFSGTASYEQYF	TGTGCCAGCAGTTTCTCCGGGACAGCCTCATACGAGCAGTACTTC
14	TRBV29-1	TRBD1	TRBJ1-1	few	CSGRGETGSTEAFF	TGCAGCGGCAGGGGGGAAACCGGCAGCACTGAAGCTTTCTTT
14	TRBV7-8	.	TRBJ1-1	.	CASSRDVGGTEAFF	TGTGCCAGCAGCCGGGACGTCGGCGGCACTGAAGCTTTCTTT
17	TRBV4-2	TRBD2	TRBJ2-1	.	CASSQDSLAGYYNEQFF	TGTGCCAGCAGCCAAGATTCGCTAGCGGGGTACTACAATGAGCAGTTCTTC
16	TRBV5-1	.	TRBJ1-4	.	CASSFGVVRNNEKLFF	TGCGCCAGCAGCTTTGGGGTCGTTCGTAATAATGAAAAACTGTTTTTT
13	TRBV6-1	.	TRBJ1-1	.	CASGRIMNTEAFF	TGTGCCAGCGGGCGCATTATGAACACTGAAGCTTTCTTT
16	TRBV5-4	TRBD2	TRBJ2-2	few	CASSLSSGRASGELFF	TGTGCCAGCAGCTTATCTAGCGGGAGGGCATCTGGGGAGCTGTTTTTT
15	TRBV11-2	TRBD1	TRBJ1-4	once	CASSAGQGVNEKLFF	TGTGCCAGCAGCGCCGGACAGGGTGTGAATGAAAAACTGTTTTTT
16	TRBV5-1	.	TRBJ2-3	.	CASSLGVGIGTDTQYF	TGCGCCAGCAGCTTGGGGGTCGGGATCGGGACAGATACGCAGTATTTT
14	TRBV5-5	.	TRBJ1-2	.	CASSPLGDPYGYTF	TGTGCCAGCAGCCCCCTAGGGGATCCCTATGGCTACACCTTC
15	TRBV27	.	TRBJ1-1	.	CASSHRASWDTEAFF	TGTGCCAGCAGTCACCGGGCTAGTTGGGACACTGAAGCTTTCTTT
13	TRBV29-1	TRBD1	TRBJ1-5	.	CSVGDRSNQPQHF	TGCAGCGTTGGGGACAGAAGCAATCAGCCCCAGCATTTT
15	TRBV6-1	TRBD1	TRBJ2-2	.	CASSRGQANTGELFF	TGTGCCAGCAGCCGGGGACAGGCGAACACCGGGGAGCTGTTTTTT
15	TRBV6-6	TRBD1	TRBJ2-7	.	CASSYWGTGDYEQYF	TGTGCCAGCAGTTACTGGGGGACAGGGGACTACGAGCAGTACTTC
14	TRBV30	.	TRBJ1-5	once	CAWSVYGSNQPQHF	TGTGCCTGGAGTGTATACGGAAGCAATCAGCCCCAGCATTTT
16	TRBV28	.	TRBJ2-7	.	CASSLLEARESYEQYF	TGTGCCAGCAGTTTATTGGAAGCACGGGAATCGTACGAGCAGTACTTC
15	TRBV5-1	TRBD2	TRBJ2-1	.	CASSLEVAGGREQFF	TGCGCCAGCAGCTTGGAAGTAGCGGGAGGACGGGAGCAGTTCTTC
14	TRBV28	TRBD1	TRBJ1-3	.	CASSSGTAGNTIYF	TGTGCCAGCAGTTCCGGGACAGCTGGAAACACCATATATTTT
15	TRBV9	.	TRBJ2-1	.	CASSVDRASYNEQFF	TGTGCCAGCAGCGTAGACAGGGCTTCCTACAATGAGCAGTTCTTC
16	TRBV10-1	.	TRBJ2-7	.	CASSLRRGVTSYEQYF	TGCGCCAGCAGCCTCCGTCGCGGGGTGACCTCCTACGAGCAGTACTTC
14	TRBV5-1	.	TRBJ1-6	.	CASSGGRPNSPLHF	TGCGCCAGCAGCGGGGGGCGGCCCAATTCACCCCTCCACTTT
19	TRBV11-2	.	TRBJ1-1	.	CASNSYGPPPGRRGTEAFF	TGTGCCAGCAACTCTTATGGCCCCCCCCCTGGGCGGCGAGGGACTGAAGCTTTCTTT
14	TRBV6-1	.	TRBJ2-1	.	CASRFGTSYNEQFF	TGTGCCAGCAGATTCGGGACCTCCTACAATGAGCAGTTCTTC
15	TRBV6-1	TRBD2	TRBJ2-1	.	CASSEEVGGRNEQFF	TGTGCCAGCAGTGAAGAGGTGGGAGGGCGGAATGAGCAGTTCTTC
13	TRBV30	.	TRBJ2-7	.	CAWSFQGLGEQYF	TGTGCCTGGAGTTTCCAGGGGCTGGGGGAGCAGTACTTC
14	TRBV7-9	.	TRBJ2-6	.	CASSFRAGANVLTF	TGTGCCAGCAGCTTCCGGGCTGGGGCCAACGTCCTGACTTTC